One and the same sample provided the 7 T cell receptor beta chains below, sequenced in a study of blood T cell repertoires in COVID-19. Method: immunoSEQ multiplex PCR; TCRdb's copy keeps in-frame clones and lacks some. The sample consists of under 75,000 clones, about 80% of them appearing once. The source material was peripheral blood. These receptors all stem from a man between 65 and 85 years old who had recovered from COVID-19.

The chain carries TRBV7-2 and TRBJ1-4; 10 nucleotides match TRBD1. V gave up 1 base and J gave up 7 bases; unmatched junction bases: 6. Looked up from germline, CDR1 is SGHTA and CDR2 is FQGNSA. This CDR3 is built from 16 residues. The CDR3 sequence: CASSLGLGTGVEKLFF. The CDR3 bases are TGTGCCAGCAGCTTAGGTTTGGGGACAGGGGTTGAAAAACTGTTTTTT.

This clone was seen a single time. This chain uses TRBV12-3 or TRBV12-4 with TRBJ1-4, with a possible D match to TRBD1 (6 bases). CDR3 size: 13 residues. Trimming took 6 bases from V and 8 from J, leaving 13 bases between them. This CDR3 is CASSLDRVEKLFF. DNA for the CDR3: TGTGCCAGCAGCTTGGACAGAGTCGAAAAACTGTTTTTT.

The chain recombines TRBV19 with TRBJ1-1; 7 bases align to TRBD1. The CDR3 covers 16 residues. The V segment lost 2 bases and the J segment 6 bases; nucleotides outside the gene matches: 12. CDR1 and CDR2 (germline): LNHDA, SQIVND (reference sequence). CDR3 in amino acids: CASSIPRTGRYPEAFF. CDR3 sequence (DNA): TGTGCCAGTAGTATACCCAGGACAGGAAGATATCCTGAAGCTTTCTTT. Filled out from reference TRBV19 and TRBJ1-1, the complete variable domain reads DGGITQSPKYLFRKEGQNVTLSCEQNLNHDAMYWYRQDPGQGLRLIYYSQIVNDFQKGDIAEGYSVSREKKESFPLTVTSAQKNPTAFYLCASSIPRTGRYPEAFFGQGTRLTVV.

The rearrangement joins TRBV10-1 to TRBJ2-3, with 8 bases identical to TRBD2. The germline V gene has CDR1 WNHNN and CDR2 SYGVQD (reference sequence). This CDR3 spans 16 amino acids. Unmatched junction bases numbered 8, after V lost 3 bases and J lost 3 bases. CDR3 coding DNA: TGCGCCAGCAGTGATGCTCCGGGCGGGAGGACAGATACGCAGTATTTT. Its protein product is CASSDAPGGRTDTQYF.

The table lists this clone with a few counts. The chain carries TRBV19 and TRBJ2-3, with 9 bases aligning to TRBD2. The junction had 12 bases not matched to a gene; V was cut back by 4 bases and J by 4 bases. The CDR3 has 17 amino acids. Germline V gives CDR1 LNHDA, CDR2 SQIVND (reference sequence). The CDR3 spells CASSTRGGTSLSDTQYF. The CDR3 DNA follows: TGTGCCAGTAGTACCCGGGGGGGGACTAGCTTATCAGATACGCAGTATTTT.

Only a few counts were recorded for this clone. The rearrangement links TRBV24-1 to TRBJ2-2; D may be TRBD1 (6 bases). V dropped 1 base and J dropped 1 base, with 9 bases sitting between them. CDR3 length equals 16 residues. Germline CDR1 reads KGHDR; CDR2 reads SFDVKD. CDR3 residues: CATSDFQGMNTGELFF. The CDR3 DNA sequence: TGTGCCACCAGTGATTTTCAGGGGATGAACACCGGGGAGCTGTTTTTT.

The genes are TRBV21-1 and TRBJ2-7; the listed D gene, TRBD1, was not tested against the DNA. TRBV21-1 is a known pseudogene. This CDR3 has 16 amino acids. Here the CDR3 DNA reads TGTGCCAGCAGTTTGGTAGGGCAACAGGGGGCCTACGAGCAGTACTTC. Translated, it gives CASSLVGQQGAYEQYF.